The clone carrying this T cell receptor beta chain was detected many times. Its antigen is not known. This sample was included in a study of T cells in Graves' hyperthyroidism and ophthalmopathy. Study-level points and caveats: In the blood, most expanded thyroid clonotypes above 0.001 appeared as well.

Researchers barred patients who had uncontrolled infection, other autoimmune disease, pregnancy or lactation. Diagnosis rested on symptoms, serum thyroxine and TRAb, thyroid ultrasound, and orbital computed tomography. The CDR3 runs to 16 residues. V dropped 6 bases and J dropped 4 bases, with 20 bases sitting between them. Germline assignment: CDR1 SNHLY and CDR2 FYNNEI. TCR beta CDR3 sequences were amplified from RNA transcripts. HTBI primers were employed in a first-round RT-PCR of the TCR CDR3. From the multiplex PCR reads, TCRdb called clonotypes with MiXCR, one entry per CDR3 protein. The sample lists 300,000 or so distinct CDR3 sequences, over 15% occurring once.

V and J are TRBV2 and TRBJ2-3; D not certain. The TCR was taken from a woman in her sixties with Graves' ophthalmopathy. The material sequenced was blood. The CDR3 DNA is TGTGCCAGCAGGCCTCGTAATCCCACGTTCCCAGATACGCAGTATTTT. Protein product: CASRPRNPTFPDTQYF.